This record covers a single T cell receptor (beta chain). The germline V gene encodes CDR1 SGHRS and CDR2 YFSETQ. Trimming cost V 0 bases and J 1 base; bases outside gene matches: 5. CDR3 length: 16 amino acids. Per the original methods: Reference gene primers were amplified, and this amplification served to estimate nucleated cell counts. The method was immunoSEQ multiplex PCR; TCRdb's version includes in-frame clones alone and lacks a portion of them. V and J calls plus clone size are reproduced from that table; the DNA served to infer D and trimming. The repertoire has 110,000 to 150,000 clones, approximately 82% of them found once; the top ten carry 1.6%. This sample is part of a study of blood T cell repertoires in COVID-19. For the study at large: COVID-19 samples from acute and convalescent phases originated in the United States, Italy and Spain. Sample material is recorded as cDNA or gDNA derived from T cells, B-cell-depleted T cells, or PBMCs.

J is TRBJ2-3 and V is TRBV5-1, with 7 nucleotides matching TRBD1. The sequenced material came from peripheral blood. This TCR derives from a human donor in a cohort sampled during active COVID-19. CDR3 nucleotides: TGCGCCAGCAGCTTGGCCACAGGGGCAGGCACAGATACGCAGTATTTT. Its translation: CASSLATGAGTDTQYF.